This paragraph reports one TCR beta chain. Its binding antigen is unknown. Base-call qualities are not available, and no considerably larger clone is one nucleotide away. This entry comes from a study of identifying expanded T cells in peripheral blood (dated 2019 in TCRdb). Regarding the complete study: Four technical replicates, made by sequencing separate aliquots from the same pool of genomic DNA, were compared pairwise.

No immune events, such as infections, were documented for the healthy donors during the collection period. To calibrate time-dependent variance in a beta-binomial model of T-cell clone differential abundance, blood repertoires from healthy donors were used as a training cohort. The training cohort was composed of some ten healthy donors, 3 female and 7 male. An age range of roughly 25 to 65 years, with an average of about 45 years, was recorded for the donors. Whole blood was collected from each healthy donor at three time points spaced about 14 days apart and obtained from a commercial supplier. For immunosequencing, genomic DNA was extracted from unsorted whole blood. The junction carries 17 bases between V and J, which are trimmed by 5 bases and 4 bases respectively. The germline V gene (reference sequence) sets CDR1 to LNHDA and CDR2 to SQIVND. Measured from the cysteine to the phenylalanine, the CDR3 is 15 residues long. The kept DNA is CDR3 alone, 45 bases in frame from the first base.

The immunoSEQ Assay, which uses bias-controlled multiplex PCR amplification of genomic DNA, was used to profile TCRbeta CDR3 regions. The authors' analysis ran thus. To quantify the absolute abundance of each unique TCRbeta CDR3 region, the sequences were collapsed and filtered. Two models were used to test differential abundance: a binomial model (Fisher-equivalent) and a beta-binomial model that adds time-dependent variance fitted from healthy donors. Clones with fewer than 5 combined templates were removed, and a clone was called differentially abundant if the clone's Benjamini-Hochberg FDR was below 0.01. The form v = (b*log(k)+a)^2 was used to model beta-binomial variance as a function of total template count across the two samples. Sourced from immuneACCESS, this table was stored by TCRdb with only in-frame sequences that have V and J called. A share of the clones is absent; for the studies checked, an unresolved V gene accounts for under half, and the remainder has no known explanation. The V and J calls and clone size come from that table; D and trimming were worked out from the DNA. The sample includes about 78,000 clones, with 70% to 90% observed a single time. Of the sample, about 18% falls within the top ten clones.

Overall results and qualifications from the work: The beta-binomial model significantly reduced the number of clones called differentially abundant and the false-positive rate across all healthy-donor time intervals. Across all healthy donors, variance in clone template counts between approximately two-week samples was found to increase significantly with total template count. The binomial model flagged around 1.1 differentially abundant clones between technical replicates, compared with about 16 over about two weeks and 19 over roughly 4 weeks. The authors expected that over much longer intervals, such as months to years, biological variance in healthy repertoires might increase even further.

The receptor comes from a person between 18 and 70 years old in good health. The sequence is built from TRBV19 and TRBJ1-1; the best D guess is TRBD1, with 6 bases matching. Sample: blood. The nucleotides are TGTGCCAGTAGTTGGGAACAGGGACCGAGCACTGAAGCTTTCTTT. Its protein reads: CASSWEQGPSTEAFF.